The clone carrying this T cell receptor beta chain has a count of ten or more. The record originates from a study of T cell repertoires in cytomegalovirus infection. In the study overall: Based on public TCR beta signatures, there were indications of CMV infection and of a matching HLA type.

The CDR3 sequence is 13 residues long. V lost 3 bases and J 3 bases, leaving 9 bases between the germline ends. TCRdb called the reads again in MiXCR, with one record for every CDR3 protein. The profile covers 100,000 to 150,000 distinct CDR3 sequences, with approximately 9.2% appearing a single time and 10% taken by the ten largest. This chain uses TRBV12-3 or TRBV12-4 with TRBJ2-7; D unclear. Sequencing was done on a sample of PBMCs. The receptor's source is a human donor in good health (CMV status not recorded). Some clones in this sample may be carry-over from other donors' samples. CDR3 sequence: CASSFRVYYEQYF. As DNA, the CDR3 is TGTGCCAGCAGTTTTCGGGTCTACTACGAGCAGTACTTC.